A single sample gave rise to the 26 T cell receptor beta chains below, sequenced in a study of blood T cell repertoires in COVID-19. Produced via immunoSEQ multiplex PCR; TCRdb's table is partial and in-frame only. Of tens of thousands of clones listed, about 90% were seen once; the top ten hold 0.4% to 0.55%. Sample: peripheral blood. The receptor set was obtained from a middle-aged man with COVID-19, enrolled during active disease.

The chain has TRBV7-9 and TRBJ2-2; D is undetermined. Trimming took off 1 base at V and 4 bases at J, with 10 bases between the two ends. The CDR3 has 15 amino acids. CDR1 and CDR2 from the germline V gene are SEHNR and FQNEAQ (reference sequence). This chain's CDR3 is CASSLGRWRTGELFF. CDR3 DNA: TGTGCCAGCAGCTTAGGGCGGTGGCGCACCGGGGAGCTGTTTTTT.

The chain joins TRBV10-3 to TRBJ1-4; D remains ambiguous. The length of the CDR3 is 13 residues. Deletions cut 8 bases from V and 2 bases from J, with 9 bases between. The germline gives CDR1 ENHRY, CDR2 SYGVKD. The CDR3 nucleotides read TGTGCCATCGGTGCGGGGACTAATGAAAAACTGTTTTTT. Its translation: CAIGAGTNEKLFF.

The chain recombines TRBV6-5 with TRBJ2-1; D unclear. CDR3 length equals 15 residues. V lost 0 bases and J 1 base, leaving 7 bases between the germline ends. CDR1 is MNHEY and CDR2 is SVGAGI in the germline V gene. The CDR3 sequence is CASSYSPGSYNEQFF. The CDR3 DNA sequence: TGTGCCAGCAGTTACTCGCCGGGTTCCTACAATGAGCAGTTCTTC.

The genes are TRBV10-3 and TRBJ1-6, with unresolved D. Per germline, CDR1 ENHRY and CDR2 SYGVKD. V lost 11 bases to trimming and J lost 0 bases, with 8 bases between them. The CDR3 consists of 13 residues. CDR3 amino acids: CAASSSYNSPLHF. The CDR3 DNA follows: TGTGCCGCCTCCAGCTCCTATAATTCACCCCTCCACTTT.

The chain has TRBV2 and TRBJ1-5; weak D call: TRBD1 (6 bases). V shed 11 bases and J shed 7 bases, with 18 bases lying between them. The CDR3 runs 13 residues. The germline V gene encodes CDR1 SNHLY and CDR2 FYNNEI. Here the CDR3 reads CASQRGARQPQHF. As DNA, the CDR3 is TGTGCCTCTCAACGGGGGGCCCGGCAGCCCCAGCATTTT.

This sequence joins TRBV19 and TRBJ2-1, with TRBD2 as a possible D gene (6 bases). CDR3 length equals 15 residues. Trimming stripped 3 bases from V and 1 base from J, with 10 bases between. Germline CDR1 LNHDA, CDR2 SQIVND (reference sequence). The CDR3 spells CASSIGLRSYNEQFF. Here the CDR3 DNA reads TGTGCCAGTAGTATCGGACTACGTTCCTACAATGAGCAGTTCTTC.

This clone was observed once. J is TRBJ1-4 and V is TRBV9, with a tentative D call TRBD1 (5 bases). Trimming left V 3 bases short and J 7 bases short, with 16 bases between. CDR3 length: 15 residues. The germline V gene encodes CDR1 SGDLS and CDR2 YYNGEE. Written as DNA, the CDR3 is TGTGCCAGCAGCGCCCGGACGGGGGAGGGTGAAAAACTGTTTTTT. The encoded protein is CASSARTGEGEKLFF.

The CDR3 reads CAISASTAQETQYF. The CDR3 region has the DNA TGTGCCATCAGTGCTAGTACCGCACAAGAGACCCAGTACTTC. The rearrangement joins TRBV10-3 to TRBJ2-5, with D unclear. The CDR3 has 14 amino acids. Germline V gene lookup returns CDR1 ENHRY and CDR2 SYGVKD. V was cut by 4 bases and J by 2 bases, with 11 bases left in between.

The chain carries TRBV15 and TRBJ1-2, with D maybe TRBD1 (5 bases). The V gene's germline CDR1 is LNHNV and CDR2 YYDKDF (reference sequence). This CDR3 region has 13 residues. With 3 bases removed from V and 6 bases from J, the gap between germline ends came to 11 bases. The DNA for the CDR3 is TGTGCCACCAGCAGGAAGTGGGGGGATGGCTACACCTTC. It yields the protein CATSRKWGDGYTF.

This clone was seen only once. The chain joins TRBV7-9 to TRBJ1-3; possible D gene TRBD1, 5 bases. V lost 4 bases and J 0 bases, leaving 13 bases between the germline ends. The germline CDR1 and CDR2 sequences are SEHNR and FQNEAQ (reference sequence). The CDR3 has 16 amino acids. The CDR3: CASSSQTASSGNTIYF. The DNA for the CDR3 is TGTGCCAGCAGCTCCCAGACAGCGAGCTCTGGAAACACCATATATTTT.

The CDR3 here is CASRATSGSNNEQFF. CDR3 nucleotides: TGTGCCAGCAGGGCTACTAGCGGGAGCAACAATGAGCAGTTCTTC. The chain joins TRBV7-6 to TRBJ2-1, with TRBD2 matching over 11 bases. The CDR3 consists of 15 residues. The germline V gene encodes CDR1 SGHVS and CDR2 FNYEAQ. Unmatched junction bases numbered 6, after V lost 6 bases and J lost 5 bases.

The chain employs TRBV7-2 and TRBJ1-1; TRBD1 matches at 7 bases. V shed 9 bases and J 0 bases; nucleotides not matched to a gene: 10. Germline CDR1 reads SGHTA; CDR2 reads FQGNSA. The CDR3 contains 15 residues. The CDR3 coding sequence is TGTGCCAGTGCCGCTGACAGGGCCATGAACACTGAAGCTTTCTTT. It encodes CASAADRAMNTEAFF.

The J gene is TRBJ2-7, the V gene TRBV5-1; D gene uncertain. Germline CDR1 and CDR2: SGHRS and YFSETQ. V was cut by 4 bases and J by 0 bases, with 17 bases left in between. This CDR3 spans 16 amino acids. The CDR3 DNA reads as TGCGCCAGCAGCCAAGCTCTTTACAGCCCCTCCTACGAGCAGTACTTC. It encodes CASSQALYSPSYEQYF.

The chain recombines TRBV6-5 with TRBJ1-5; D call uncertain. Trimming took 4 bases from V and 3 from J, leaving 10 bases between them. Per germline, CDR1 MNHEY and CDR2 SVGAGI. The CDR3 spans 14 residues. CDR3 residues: CASSSGLNNQPQHF. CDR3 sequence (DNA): TGTGCCAGCAGTTCAGGACTGAACAATCAGCCCCAGCATTTT.

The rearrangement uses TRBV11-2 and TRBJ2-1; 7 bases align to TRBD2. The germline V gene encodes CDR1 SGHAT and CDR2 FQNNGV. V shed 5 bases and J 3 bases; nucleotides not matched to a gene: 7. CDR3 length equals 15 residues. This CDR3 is CASSRRAGLYNEQFF. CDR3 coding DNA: TGTGCCAGCAGCAGGCGAGCGGGGCTCTACAATGAGCAGTTCTTC. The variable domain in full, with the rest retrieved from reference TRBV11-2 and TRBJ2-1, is EAGVAQSPRYKIIEKRQSVAFWCNPISGHATLYWYQQILGQGPKLLIQFQNNGVVDDSQLPKDRFSAERLKGVDSTLKIQPAKLEDSAVYLCASSRRAGLYNEQFFGPGTRLTVL.

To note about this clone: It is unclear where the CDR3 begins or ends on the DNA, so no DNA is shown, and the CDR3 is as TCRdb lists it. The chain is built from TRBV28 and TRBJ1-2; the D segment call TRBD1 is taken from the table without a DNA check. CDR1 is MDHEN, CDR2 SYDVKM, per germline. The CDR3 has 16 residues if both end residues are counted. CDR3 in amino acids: CASSSSTGGSNYGYTF.

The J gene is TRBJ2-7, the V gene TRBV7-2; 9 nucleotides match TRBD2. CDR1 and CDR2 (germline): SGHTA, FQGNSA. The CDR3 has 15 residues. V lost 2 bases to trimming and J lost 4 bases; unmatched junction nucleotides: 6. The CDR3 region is CASSLSAGGPYEQYF. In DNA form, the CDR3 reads TGTGCCAGCAGCTTATCGGCGGGAGGGCCGTACGAGCAGTACTTC.

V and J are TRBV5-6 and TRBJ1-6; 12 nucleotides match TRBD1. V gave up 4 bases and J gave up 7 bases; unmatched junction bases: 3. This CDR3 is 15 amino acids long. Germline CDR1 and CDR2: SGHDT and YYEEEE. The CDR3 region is CASSLGQGANSPLHF. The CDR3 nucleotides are TGTGCCAGCAGCCTGGGACAGGGGGCAAATTCACCCCTCCACTTT. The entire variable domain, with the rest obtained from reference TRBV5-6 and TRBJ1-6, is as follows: DAGVTQSPTHLIKTRGQQVTLRCSPKSGHDTVSWYQQALGQGPQFIFQYYEEEERQRGNFPDRFSGHQFPNYSSELNVNALLLGDSALYLCASSLGQGANSPLHFGNGTRLTVT.

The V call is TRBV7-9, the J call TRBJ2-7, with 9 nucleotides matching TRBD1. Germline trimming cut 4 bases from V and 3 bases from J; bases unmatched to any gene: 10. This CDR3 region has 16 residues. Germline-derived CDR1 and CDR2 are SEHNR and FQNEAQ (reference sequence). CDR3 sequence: CASSSPSGQGGYEQYF. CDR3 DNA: TGTGCCAGCAGCTCCCCCTCGGGACAGGGTGGCTACGAGCAGTACTTC.

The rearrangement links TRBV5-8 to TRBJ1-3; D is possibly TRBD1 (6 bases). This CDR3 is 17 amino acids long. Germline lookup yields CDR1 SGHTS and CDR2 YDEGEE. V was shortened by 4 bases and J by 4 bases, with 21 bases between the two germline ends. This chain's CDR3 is CASSRAGTRALGNTIYF. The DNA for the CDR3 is TGTGCCAGCAGCCGGGCAGGGACAAGGGCTTTAGGAAACACCATATATTTT.

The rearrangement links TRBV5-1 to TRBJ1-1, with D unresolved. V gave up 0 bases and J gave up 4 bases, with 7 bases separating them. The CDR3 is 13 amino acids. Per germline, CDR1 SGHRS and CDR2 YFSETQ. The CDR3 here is CASSLGAGTEAFF. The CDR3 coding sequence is TGCGCCAGCAGCTTGGGGGCGGGCACTGAAGCTTTCTTT.

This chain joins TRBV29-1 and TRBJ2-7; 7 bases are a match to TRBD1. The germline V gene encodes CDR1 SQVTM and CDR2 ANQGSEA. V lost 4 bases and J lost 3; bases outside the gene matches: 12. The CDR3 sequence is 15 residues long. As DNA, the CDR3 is TGCAGCGTTGTATTTTTGCGACAGGGTTTCTACGAGCAGTACTTC. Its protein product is CSVVFLRQGFYEQYF.

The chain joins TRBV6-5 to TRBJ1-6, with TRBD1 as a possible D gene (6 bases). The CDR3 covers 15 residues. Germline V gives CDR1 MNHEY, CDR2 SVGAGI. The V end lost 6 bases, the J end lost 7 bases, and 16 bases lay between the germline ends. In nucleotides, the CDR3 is TGTGCCAGCAGGGTTGACAGGTCCCACAATTCACCCCTCCACTTT. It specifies CASRVDRSHNSPLHF.

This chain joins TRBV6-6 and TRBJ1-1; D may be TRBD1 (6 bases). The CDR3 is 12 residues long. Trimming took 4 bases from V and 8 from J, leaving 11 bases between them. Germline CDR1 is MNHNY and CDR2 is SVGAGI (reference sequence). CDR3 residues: CASSLAGAEAFF. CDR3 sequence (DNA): TGTGCCAGCAGTTTGGCGGGGGCCGAAGCTTTCTTT.

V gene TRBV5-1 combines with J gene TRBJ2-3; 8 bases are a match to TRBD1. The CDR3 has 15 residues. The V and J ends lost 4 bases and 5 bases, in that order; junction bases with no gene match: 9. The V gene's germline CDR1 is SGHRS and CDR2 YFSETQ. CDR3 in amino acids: CASSPGQGGRDTQYF. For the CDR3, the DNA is TGCGCCAGCAGCCCCGGACAGGGAGGAAGAGATACGCAGTATTTT.

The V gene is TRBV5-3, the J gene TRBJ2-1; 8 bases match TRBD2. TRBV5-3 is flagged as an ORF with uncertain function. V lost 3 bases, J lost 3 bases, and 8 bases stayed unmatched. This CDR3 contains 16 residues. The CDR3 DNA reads TGTGCCAGAAGCTCCCCCGAGCGGGGGATCTACAATGAGCAGTTCTTC. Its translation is CARSSPERGIYNEQFF.